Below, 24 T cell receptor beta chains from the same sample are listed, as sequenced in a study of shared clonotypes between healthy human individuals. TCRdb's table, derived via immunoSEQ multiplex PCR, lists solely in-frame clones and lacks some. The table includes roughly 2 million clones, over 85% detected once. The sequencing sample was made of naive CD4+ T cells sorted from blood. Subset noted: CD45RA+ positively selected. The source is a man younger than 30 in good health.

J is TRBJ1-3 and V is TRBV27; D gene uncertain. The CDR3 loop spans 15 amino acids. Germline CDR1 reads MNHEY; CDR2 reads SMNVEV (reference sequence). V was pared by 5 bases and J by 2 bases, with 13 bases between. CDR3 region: CASSNSVKTGNTIYF. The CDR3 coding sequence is TGTGCCAGCAGTAACTCGGTGAAAACTGGAAACACCATATATTTT.

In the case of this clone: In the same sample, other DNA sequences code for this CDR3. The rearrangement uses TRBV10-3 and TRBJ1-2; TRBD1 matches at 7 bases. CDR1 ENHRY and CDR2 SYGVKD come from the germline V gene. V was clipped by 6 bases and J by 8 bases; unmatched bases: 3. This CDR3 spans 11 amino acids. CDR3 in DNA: TGTGCCATCAGCCCAGGGGGAGGCTACACCTTC. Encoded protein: CAISPGGGYTF.

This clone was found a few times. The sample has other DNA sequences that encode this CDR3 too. The CDR3 DNA sequence: TGTGCCAGCAGCTTCCCTGGGAGCTCCTACAATGAGCAGTTCTTC. Its translation: CASSFPGSSYNEQFF. This chain joins TRBV11-2 and TRBJ2-1, with a tentative D call TRBD2 (5 bases). The V gene's germline CDR1 is SGHAT and CDR2 FQNNGV. This CDR3 comprises 15 residues. The V end was cut by 3 bases, the J end by 0 bases, with 9 bases between. The variable domain in full, completed from reference TRBV11-2 and TRBJ2-1, reads EAGVAQSPRYKIIEKRQSVAFWCNPISGHATLYWYQQILGQGPKLLIQFQNNGVVDDSQLPKDRFSAERLKGVDSTLKIQPAKLEDSAVYLCASSFPGSSYNEQFFGPGTRLTVL.

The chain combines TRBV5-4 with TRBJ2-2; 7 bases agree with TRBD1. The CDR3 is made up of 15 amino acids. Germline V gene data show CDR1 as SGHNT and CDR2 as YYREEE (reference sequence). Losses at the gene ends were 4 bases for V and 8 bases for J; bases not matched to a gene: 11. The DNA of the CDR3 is TGTGCCAGCAGCACCCACAGACAGGGCATTGGGGAGCTGTTTTTT. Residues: CASSTHRQGIGELFF.

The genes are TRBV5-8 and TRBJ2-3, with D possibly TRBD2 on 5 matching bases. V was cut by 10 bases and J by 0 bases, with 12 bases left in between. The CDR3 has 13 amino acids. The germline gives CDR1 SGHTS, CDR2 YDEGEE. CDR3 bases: TGTGCCTCCGGGGTTGGGAGCACAGATACGCAGTATTTT. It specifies CASGVGSTDTQYF.

The CDR3 sequence: CASSQETQRGSNEQFF. The CDR3 DNA sequence: TGTGCCAGCAGCCAAGAAACCCAGCGGGGGTCCAATGAGCAGTTCTTC. The V gene is TRBV4-2, the J gene TRBJ2-1, with TRBD2 identical over 8 bases. The germline CDR1 and CDR2 sequences are LGHNA and YNFKEQ. There are 16 residues in the CDR3. V dropped 0 bases and J dropped 6; count of bases not matched to a gene: 7.

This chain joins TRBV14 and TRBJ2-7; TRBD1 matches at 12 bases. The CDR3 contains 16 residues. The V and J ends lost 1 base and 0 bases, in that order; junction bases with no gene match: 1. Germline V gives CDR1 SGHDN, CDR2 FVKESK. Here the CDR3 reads CASSQGGQGASYEQYF. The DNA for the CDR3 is TGTGCCAGCAGCCAAGGGGGACAGGGGGCCTCCTACGAGCAGTACTTC.

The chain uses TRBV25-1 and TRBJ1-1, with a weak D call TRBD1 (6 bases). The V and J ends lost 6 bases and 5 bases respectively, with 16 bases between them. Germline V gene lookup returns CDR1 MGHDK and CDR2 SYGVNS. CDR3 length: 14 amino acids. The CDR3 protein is CASRQTGGGTEAFF. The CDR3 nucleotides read TGTGCCAGCAGGCAGACAGGTGGGGGGACTGAAGCTTTCTTT.

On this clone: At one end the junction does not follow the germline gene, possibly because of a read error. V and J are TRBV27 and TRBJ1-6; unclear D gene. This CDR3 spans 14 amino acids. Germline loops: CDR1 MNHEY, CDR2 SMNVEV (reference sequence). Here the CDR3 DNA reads TGTGCCAGCAGAGCCGGGTCCTTTAATTCACCCCTCCACTTT. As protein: CASRAGSFNSPLHF.

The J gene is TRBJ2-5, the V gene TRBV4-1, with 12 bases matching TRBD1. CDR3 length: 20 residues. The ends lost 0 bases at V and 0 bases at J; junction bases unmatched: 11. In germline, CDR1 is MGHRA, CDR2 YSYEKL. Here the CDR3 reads CASSQEEPGQGALYQETQYF. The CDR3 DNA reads TGCGCCAGCAGCCAAGAGGAGCCGGGACAGGGGGCCCTTTACCAAGAGACCCAGTACTTC.

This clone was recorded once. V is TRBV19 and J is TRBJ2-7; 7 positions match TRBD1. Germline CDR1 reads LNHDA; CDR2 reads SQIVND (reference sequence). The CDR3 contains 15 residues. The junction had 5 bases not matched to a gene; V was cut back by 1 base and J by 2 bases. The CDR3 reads CASSIVSRGTYEQYF. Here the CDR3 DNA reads TGTGCCAGTAGTATAGTATCCAGGGGGACCTACGAGCAGTACTTC.

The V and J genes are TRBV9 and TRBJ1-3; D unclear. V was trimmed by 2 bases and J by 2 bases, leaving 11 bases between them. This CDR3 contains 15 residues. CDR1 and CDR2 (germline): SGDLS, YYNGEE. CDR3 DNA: TGTGCCAGCAGCGTGGAGGGTATGGCTGGAAACACCATATATTTT. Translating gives CASSVEGMAGNTIYF.

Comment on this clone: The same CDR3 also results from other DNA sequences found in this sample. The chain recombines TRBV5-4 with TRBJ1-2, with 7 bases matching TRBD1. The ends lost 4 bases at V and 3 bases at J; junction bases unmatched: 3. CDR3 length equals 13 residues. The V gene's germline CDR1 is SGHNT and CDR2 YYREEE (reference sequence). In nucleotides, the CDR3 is TGTGCCAGCAGCCGGACAGGAGACTATGGCTACACCTTC. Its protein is CASSRTGDYGYTF.

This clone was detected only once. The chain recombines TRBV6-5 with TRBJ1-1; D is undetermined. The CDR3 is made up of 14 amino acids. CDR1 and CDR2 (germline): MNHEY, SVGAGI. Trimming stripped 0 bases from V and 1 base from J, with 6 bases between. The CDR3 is CASSYSGTNTEAFF. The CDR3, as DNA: TGTGCCAGCAGTTACTCGGGAACGAACACTGAAGCTTTCTTT.

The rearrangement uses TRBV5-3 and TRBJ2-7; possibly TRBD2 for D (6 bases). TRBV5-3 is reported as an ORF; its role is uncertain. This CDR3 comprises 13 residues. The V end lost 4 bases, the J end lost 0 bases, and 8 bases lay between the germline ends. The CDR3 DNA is TGTGCCAGAAGCCTGGGGGGCTCCTACGAGCAGTACTTC. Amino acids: CARSLGGSYEQYF.

CDR3 sequence reads: CAWSAFSGSDTQYF. The DNA for the CDR3 is TGTGCCTGGAGTGCTTTCTCGGGGTCAGATACGCAGTATTTT. This chain joins TRBV30 and TRBJ2-3, with D maybe TRBD2 (5 bases). V was clipped by 1 base and J by 4 bases, with 12 bases between them. CDR1 and CDR2 (germline): GTSNPN, SVGIG (reference sequence). The CDR3 runs 14 residues.

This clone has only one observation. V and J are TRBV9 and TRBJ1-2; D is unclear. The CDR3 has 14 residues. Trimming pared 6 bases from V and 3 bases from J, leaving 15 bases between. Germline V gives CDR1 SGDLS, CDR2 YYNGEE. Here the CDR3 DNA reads TGTGCCAGCACCCAAGCCGCACGTCACTATGGCTACACCTTC. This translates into CASTQAARHYGYTF.

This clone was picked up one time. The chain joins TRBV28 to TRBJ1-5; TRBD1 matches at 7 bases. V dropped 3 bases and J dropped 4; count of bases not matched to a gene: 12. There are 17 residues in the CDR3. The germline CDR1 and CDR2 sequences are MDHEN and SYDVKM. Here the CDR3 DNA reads TGTGCCAGCAGTTTGGCCCGATGGGACAGCCTAAATCAGCCCCAGCATTTT. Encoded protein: CASSLARWDSLNQPQHF.

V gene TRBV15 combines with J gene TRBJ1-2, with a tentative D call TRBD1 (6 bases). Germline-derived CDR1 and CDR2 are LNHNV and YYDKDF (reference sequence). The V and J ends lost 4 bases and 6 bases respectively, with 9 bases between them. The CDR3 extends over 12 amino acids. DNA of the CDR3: TGTGCCACCAGCATAGGGGGGGATGGCTACACCTTC. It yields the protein CATSIGGDGYTF.

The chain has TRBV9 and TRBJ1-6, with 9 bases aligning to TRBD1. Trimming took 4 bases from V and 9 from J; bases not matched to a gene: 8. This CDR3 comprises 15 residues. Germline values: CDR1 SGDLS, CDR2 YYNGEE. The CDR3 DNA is TGTGCCAGCAGCCTATCACAGGGGGCTGGTTCACCCCTCCACTTT. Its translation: CASSLSQGAGSPLHF.

The CDR3 bases are TGTGCCAGCATGGGTGAGCGCCCCCGGGATACGCAGTATTTT. The encoded protein is CASMGERPRDTQYF. The chain is built from TRBV2 and TRBJ2-3; D uncertain. This CDR3 has 14 amino acids. V lost 7 bases and J 6 bases, leaving 17 bases between the germline ends. Germline V lookup: CDR1 SNHLY, CDR2 FYNNEI. Together with reference TRBV2 and TRBJ2-3, the CDR3 gives the full variable domain: EPEVTQTPSHQVTQMGQEVILRCVPISNHLYFYWYRQILGQKVEFLVSFYNNEISEKSEIFDDQFSVERPDGSNFTLKIRSTKLEDSAMYFCASMGERPRDTQYFGPGTRLTVL.

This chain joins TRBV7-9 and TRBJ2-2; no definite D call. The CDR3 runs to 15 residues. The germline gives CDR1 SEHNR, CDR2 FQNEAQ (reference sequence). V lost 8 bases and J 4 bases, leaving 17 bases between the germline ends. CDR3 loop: CASVLWGSLTGELFF. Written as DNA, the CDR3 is TGTGCCAGCGTCCTGTGGGGTTCTCTCACCGGGGAGCTGTTTTTT.

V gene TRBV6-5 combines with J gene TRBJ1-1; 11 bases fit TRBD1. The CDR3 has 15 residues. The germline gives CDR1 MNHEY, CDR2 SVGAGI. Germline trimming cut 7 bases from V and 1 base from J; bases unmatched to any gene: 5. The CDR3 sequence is CASNPGTGGNTEAFF. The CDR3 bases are TGTGCCAGCAATCCTGGGACAGGGGGGAACACTGAAGCTTTCTTT.

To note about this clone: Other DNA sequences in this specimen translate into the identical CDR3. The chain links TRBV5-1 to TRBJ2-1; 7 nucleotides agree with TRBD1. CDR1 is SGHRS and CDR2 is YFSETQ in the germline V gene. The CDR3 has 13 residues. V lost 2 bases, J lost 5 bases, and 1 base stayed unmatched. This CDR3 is CASSFGTDNEQFF. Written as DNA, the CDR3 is TGCGCCAGCAGCTTCGGGACAGACAATGAGCAGTTCTTC.